This TCR beta chain was found in a study of blood T cell repertoires in COVID-19 (dated by TCRdb to about 2020). The study in broad terms: Samples covering the acute and convalescent phases of COVID-19 were provided by collaborators in the United States, Italy and Spain. The dataset comprised deeply sampled blood TCRbeta repertoires from subjects exposed to, actively infected with, or recovered from COVID-19. The prospective study material was composed of cDNA or gDNA derived from T cells, B-cell-depleted T cells, or PBMCs. A de-identified subject ID, COVID-19 status, age in years and sex were almost always included in the sample metadata. Where available, HLA class I and class II types were obtained from metadata supplied by the sample provider rather than from assay-based typing. A freely available public database, intended as a resource for researchers studying the immune response to SARS-CoV-2, is where the repertoires were released. The samples were drawn from the first 160 participants of the ongoing ImmuneRACE study and from some 1,300 subjects provided by 6 global collaborators. Summary of the overall study and its limitations: The quantity of clinical and demographic metadata differed by source and by participant and was supplied without curation.

TCRbeta CDR3 regions were amplified from genomic DNA by means of the immunoSEQ Assay, a bias-controlled multiplex PCR. The original pipeline was this. Within the assay, amplification of reference gene primers was used to estimate how many nucleated cells each sample contained. To quantify the absolute abundance of each unique TCRbeta CDR3 rearrangement, sequence reads were collapsed and filtered. Productive Simpson clonality was computed per sample as the square root of Simpson's diversity index over productive rearrangements. The source is immuneACCESS, and TCRdb retained only in-frame sequences with V and J called. Part of the clones is not carried over; for the studies checked, unresolved V genes explain less than half of this, and the remainder is unexplained. V, J and clone size reflect that table, while D and trimming were determined from the DNA. Recorded for this sample are roughly 240,000 clones; 75% to 90% of them occurred a single time. The top ten clonotypes cover around 1% of the sample.

The CDR3 starts with the cysteine, ends with the phenylalanine, and has 14 residues. Only CDR3 DNA remains: 42 bases, in frame from the first base. Trimming removed 4 bases from V and 4 bases from J; the gene matches leave 0 bases unexplained. CDR1 SGHRS and CDR2 YFSETQ were looked up in the germline V gene. On this clone itself: Its antigen is not yet known. Base qualities are not at hand, and no much larger clone is one base apart.

In the prospective study, participants were about 18 to 100 years old, resided in about 25 geographic areas of the United States, and were enrolled through a virtual design. To assign participants to cohorts, the prospective study relied on clinical history that participants themselves reported in a screening survey and a study questionnaire. Exposed participants had been in contact with someone with a PCR-confirmed or clinician-diagnosed COVID-19 case within 2 weeks of study entry. In the prospective study, mobile phlebotomists collected whole blood, serum and a nasopharyngeal or oropharyngeal swab from each participant. Prospective study participants could optionally give additional blood draws and questionnaires over a 2-month period. Before DNA extraction, blood samples from the prospective study were shipped at room temperature or frozen.

The chain is made from TRBV5-1 and TRBJ2-5, and 14 junction bases match TRBD2. Sequenced sample: PBMCs or T cells enriched from blood (not recorded which). The receptor was derived from a man aged 50-59 years who had been exposed to COVID-19. The CDR3 is CASSGTSGRETQYF. The DNA reads TGCGCCAGCAGCGGGACTAGCGGGAGAGAGACCCAGTACTTC.